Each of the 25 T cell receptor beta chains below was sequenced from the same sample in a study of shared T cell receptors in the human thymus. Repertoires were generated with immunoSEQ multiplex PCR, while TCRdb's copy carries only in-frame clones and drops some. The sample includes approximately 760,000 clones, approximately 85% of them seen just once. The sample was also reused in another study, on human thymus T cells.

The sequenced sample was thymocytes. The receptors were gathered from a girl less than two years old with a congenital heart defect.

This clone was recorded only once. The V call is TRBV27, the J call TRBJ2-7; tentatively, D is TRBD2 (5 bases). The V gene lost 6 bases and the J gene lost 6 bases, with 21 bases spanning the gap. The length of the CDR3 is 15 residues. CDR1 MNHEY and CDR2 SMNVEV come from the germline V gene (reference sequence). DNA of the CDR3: TGTGCCAGCAGATCTAGGGCCCTTCTGGGGAGCGAGCAGTACTTC. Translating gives CASRSRALLGSEQYF.

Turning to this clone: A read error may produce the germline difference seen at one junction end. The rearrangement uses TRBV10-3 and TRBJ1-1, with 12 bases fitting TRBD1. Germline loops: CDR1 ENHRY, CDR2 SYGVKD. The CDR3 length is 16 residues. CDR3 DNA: TGTGCCATCAGCCCCGGGACAGGGGGCGTGAATACTGAAGCTTTCTTT. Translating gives CAISPGTGGVNTEAFF.

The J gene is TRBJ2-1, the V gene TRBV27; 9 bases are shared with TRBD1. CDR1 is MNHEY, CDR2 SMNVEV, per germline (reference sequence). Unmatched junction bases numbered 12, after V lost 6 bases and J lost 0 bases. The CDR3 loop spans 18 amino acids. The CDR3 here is CASSSPGQGVSSYNEQFF. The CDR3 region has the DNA TGTGCCAGCAGCTCACCGGGACAGGGCGTGAGCTCCTACAATGAGCAGTTCTTC.

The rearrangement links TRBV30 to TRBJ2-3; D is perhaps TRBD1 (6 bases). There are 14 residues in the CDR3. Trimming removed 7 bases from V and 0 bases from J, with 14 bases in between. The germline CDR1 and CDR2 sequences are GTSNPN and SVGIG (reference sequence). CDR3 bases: TGTGCCTTAAATGGACAGTTGAGCACAGATACGCAGTATTTT. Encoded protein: CALNGQLSTDTQYF.

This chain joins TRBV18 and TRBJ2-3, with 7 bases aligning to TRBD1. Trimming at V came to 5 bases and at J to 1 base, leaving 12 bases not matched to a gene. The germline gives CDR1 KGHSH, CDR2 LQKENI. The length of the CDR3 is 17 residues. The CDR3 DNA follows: TGTGCCAGCTCAAGATACCACGGGACAGTCGGCACAGATACGCAGTATTTT. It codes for CASSRYHGTVGTDTQYF.

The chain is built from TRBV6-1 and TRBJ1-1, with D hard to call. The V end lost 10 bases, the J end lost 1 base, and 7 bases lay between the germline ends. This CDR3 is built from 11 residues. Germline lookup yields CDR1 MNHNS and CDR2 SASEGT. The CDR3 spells CAIDRNTEAFF. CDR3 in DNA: TGTGCCATCGATAGGAACACTGAAGCTTTCTTT.

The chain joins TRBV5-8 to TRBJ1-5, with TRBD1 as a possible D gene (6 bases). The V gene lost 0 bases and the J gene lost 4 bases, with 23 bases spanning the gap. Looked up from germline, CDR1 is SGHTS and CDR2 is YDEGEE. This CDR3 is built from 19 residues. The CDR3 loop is CASSLAPGFGEGGNQPQHF. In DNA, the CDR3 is TGTGCCAGCAGCTTGGCCCCCGGGTTTGGCGAAGGGGGAAATCAGCCCCAGCATTTT.

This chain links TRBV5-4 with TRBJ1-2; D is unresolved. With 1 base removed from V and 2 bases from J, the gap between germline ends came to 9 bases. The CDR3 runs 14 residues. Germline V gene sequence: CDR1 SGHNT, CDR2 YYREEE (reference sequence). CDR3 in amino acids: CASSLCEANYGYTF. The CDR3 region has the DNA TGTGCCAGCAGCTTGTGTGAGGCGAACTATGGCTACACCTTC.

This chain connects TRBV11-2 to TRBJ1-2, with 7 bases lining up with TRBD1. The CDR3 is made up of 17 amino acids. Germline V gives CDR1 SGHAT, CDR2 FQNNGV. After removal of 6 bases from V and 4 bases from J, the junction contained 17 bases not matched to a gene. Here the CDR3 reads CASSQGEQGVTIYGYTF. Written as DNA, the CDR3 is TGTGCCAGCAGTCAGGGGGAACAGGGAGTAACTATCTATGGCTACACCTTC.

CDR3 sequence (DNA): TGTGCCAGCCCCTCAGCTAACTATGGCTACACCTTC. Translation gives CASPSANYGYTF. The chain employs TRBV6-1 and TRBJ1-2, with D uncertain. This CDR3 comprises 12 residues. The V gene lost 8 bases and the J gene lost 0 bases, with 7 bases spanning the gap. In germline, CDR1 is MNHNS, CDR2 SASEGT.

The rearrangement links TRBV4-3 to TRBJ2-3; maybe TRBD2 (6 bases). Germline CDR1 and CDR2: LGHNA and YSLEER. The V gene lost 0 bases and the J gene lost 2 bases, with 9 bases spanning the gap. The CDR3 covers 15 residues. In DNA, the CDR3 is TGCGCCAGCAGCCAAGATGGCGGGATCACAGATACGCAGTATTTT. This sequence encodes CASSQDGGITDTQYF.

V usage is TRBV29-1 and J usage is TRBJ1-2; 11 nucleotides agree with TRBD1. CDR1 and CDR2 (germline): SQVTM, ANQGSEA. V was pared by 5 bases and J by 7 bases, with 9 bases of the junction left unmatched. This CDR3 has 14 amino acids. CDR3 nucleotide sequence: TGCAGCGTTAGGACCGGACAGGGGGCGTTTGGCTACACCTTC. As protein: CSVRTGQGAFGYTF.

The CDR3 reads CASSALPSGPNTGELFF. CDR3 DNA: TGTGCCAGCAGCGCTCTCCCTTCGGGTCCTAACACCGGGGAGCTGTTTTTT. The chain recombines TRBV9 with TRBJ2-2; D is undetermined. The CDR3 totals 17 residues. V was shortened by 3 bases and J by 2 bases, with 17 bases between the two germline ends. CDR1 is SGDLS, CDR2 YYNGEE, per germline.

The CDR3 here is CASSILTRPAGRSNQPQHF. The CDR3 nucleotides read TGTGCCAGTAGTATTCTCACAAGGCCCGCAGGGCGTAGCAATCAGCCCCAGCATTTT. The chain uses TRBV19 and TRBJ1-5; weak D call: TRBD1 (5 bases). This CDR3 region has 19 residues. V was pared by 3 bases and J by 0 bases, with 21 bases between. Germline CDR1 and CDR2: LNHDA and SQIVND (reference sequence).

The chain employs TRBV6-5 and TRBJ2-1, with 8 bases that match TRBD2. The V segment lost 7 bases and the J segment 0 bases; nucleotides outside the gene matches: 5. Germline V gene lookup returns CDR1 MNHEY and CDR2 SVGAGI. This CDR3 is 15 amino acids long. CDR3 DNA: TGTGCCAGCAACTCGGGGGGGAGCTCCTACAATGAGCAGTTCTTC. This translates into CASNSGGSSYNEQFF.

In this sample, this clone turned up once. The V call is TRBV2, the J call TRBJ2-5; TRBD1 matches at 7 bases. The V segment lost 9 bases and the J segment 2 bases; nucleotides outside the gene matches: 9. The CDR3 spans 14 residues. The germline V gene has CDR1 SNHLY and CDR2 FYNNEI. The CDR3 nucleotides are TGTGCCAGACATCCACCGGGACAGCAAGAGACCCAGTACTTC. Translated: CARHPPGQQETQYF.

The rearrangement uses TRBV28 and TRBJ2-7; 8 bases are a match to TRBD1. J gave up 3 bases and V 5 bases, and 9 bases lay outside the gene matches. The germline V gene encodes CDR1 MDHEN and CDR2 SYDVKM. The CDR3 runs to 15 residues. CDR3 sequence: CASSIPTGQDYEQYF. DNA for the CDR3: TGTGCCAGCAGTATTCCCACGGGACAGGACTACGAGCAGTACTTC.

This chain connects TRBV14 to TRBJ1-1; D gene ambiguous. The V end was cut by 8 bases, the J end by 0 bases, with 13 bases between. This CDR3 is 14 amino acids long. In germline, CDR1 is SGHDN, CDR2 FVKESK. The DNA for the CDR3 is TGTGCCAGCTCGTCCGCGGGGATGAACACTGAAGCTTTCTTT. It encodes CASSSAGMNTEAFF.

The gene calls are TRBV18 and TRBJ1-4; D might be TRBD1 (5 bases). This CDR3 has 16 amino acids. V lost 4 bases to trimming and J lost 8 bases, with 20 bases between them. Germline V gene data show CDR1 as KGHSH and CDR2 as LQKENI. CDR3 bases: TGTGCCAGCTCACGAACAGGACCCCAAGAGCAGGAAAAACTGTTTTTT. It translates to CASSRTGPQEQEKLFF.

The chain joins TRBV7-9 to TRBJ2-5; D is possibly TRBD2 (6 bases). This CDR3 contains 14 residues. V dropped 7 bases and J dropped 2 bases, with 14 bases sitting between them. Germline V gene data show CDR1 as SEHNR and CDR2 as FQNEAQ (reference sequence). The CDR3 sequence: CASMEGSVQETQYF. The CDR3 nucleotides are TGTGCCAGCATGGAGGGGTCAGTTCAAGAGACCCAGTACTTC.

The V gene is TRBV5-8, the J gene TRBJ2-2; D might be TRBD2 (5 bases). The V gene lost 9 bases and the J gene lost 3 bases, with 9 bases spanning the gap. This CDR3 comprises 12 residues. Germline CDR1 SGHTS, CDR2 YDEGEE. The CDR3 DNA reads TGTGCCAAAACGAGGGACACCGGGGAGCTGTTTTTT. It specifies CAKTRDTGELFF.

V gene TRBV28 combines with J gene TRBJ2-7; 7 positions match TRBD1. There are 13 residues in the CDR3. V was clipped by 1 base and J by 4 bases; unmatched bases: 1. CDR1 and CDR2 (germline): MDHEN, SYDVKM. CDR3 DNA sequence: TGTGCCAGCAGTTTATTGGGACAGTACGAGCAGTACTTC. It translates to CASSLLGQYEQYF.

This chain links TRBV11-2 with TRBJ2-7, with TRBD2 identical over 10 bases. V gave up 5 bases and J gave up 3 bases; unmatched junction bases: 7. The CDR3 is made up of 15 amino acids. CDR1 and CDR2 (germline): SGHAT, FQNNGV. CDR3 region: CASSLKLAGSYEQYF. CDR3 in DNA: TGTGCCAGCAGCCTGAAACTAGCGGGGAGCTACGAGCAGTACTTC. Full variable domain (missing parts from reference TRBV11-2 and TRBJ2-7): EAGVAQSPRYKIIEKRQSVAFWCNPISGHATLYWYQQILGQGPKLLIQFQNNGVVDDSQLPKDRFSAERLKGVDSTLKIQPAKLEDSAVYLCASSLKLAGSYEQYFGPGTRLTVT.

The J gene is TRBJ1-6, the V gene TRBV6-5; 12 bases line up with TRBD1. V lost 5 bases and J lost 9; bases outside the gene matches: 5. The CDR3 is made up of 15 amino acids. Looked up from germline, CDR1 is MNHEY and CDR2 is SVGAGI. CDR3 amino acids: CASSGPGQGASPLHF. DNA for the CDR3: TGTGCCAGCAGTGGACCGGGACAGGGGGCTTCACCCCTCCACTTT.

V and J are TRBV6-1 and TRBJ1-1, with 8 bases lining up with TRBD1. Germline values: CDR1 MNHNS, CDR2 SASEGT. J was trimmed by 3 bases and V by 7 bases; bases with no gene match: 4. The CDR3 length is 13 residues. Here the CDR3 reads CASKGQAYTEAFF. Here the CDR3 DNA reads TGTGCCAGCAAGGGACAGGCCTACACTGAAGCTTTCTTT.